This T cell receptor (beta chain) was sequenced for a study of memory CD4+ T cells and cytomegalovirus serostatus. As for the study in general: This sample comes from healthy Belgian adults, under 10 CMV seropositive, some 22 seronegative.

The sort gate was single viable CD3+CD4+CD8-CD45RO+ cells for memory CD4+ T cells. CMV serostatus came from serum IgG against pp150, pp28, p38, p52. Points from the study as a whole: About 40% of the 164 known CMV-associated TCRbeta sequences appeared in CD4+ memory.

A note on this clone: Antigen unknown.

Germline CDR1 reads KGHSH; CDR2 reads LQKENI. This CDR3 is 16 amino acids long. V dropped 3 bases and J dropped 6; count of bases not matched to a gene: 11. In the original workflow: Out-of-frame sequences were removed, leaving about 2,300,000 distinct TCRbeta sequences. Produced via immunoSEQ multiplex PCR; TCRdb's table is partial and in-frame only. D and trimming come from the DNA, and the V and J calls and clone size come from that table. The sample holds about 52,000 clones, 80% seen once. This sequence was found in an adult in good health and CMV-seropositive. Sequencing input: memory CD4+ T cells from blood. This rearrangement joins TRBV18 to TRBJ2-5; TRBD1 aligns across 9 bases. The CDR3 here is CASSPQTGGVRKTQYF. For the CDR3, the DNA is TGTGCCAGCTCACCCCAGACAGGGGGGGTCCGAAAGACCCAGTACTTC.